The 9 T cell receptor beta chains given below trace back to one sample, sequenced in a study of cytotoxic CD8 clonotypes in ibrutinib-treated CLL. Profiling relied on immunoSEQ multiplex PCR, and the TCRdb table lists in-frame clones only, not all of them. The repertoire has tens of thousands of clones, around 82% of them found once; the top ten carry less than 9%. The sequencing used PBMCs, collected at disease progression, from a patient treated with ibrutinib. These receptor sequences come from a human donor with chronic lymphocytic leukemia.

The chain uses TRBV29-1 and TRBJ1-1; maybe TRBD1 (5 bases). This CDR3 contains 13 residues. Germline CDR1 reads SQVTM; CDR2 reads ANQGSEA. V gave up 6 bases and J gave up 0 bases, with 11 bases separating them. CDR3 sequence reads: CSVHRRMNTEAFF. The CDR3, as DNA: TGCAGCGTCCACAGGAGAATGAACACTGAAGCTTTCTTT.

The V gene is TRBV5-4, the J gene TRBJ1-6; D not resolved. V lost 0 bases to trimming and J lost 8 bases, with 12 bases between them. Germline V CDR1 and CDR2: SGHNT, YYREEE (reference sequence). The length of the CDR3 is 15 residues. The CDR3, as DNA: TGTGCCAGCAGCTTGGTTCGGGATGGGGATTCACCCCTCCACTTT. This encodes CASSLVRDGDSPLHF. The entire variable domain, with the rest obtained from reference TRBV5-4 and TRBJ1-6, is as follows: ETGVTQSPTHLIKTRGQQVTLRCSSQSGHNTVSWYQQALGQGPQFIFQYYREEENGRGNFPPRFSGLQFPNYSSELNVNALELDDSALYLCASSLVRDGDSPLHFGNGTRLTVT.

This rearrangement joins TRBV19 to TRBJ1-2; D is ambiguous. V was shortened by 6 bases and J by 2 bases, with 13 bases between the two germline ends. This CDR3 is built from 14 residues. Germline CDR1 LNHDA, CDR2 SQIVND (reference sequence). CDR3 sequence reads: CASSDTGRNYGYTF. The CDR3 region has the DNA TGTGCCAGTAGCGACACCGGGCGAAACTATGGCTACACCTTC. Full variable domain (rest looked up from reference TRBV19 and TRBJ1-2): DGGITQSPKYLFRKEGQNVTLSCEQNLNHDAMYWYRQDPGQGLRLIYYSQIVNDFQKGDIAEGYSVSREKKESFPLTVTSAQKNPTAFYLCASSDTGRNYGYTFGSGTRLTVV.

The chain employs TRBV2 and TRBJ1-6, with D unclear. The CDR3 runs to 14 residues. The ends were cut back, 3 bases at V and 5 bases at J, with 8 bases in the middle. CDR1 and CDR2 from the germline V gene are SNHLY and FYNNEI. CDR3 nucleotides: TGTGCCAGCAGTGACCGCAGAAATAATTCACCCCTCCACTTT. It translates to CASSDRRNNSPLHF.

This chain connects TRBV5-4 to TRBJ2-6; unclear D gene. Germline V CDR1 and CDR2: SGHNT, YYREEE (reference sequence). This CDR3 comprises 16 residues. V was shortened by 2 bases and J by 3 bases, with 12 bases between the two germline ends. CDR3: CASSFRRAGGANVLTF. The CDR3 DNA follows: TGTGCCAGCAGCTTCAGAAGGGCCGGTGGGGCCAACGTCCTGACTTTC. Together with reference TRBV5-4 and TRBJ2-6, the CDR3 gives the full variable domain: ETGVTQSPTHLIKTRGQQVTLRCSSQSGHNTVSWYQQALGQGPQFIFQYYREEENGRGNFPPRFSGLQFPNYSSELNVNALELDDSALYLCASSFRRAGGANVLTFGAGSRLTVL.

The chain employs TRBV28 and TRBJ2-7; D may be TRBD2 (6 bases). The V gene's germline CDR1 is MDHEN and CDR2 SYDVKM. The CDR3 spans 13 residues. V lost 2 bases to trimming and J lost 3 bases, with 8 bases between them. The DNA for the CDR3 is TGTGCCAGCAGTTTAGGGACTTTCTACGAGCAGTACTTC. Translated, it gives CASSLGTFYEQYF. Full variable domain (outside the CDR3, taken from reference TRBV28 and TRBJ2-7): DVKVTQSSRYLVKRTGEKVFLECVQDMDHENMFWYRQDPGLGLRLIYFSYDVKMKEKGDIPEGYSVSREKKERFSLILESASTNQTSMYLCASSLGTFYEQYFGPGTRLTVT.

The chain uses TRBV27 and TRBJ1-5; TRBD1 aligns across 8 bases. Trimming took 5 bases from V and 3 from J; bases not matched to a gene: 9. The germline CDR1 and CDR2 sequences are MNHEY and SMNVEV (reference sequence). This CDR3 is built from 16 residues. The chain's CDR3 is CASSAYMGQANQPQHF. The CDR3 DNA follows: TGTGCCAGCAGTGCCTATATGGGACAGGCCAATCAGCCCCAGCATTTT.

The V call is TRBV5-4, the J call TRBJ2-7; 7 bases line up with TRBD1. This CDR3 contains 15 residues. The germline V gene has CDR1 SGHNT and CDR2 YYREEE (reference sequence). J was trimmed by 3 bases and V by 0 bases; bases with no gene match: 6. CDR3 in DNA: TGTGCCAGCAGCTTGGATGTGGGACAGCGCTACGAGCAGTACTTC. Its protein is CASSLDVGQRYEQYF. Filled out from reference TRBV5-4 and TRBJ2-7, the complete variable domain reads ETGVTQSPTHLIKTRGQQVTLRCSSQSGHNTVSWYQQALGQGPQFIFQYYREEENGRGNFPPRFSGLQFPNYSSELNVNALELDDSALYLCASSLDVGQRYEQYFGPGTRLTVT.

The rearrangement uses TRBV21-1 and TRBJ2-7; TRBD2 was called by the table and not checked on the DNA. TRBV21-1 is a recognized pseudogene. The CDR3 sequence is 14 residues long. The CDR3 region has the DNA TGTGCCAGCAGCCCGAGTCGGGGTCACTACGAGCAGTACTTC. Translating gives CASSPSRGHYEQYF.